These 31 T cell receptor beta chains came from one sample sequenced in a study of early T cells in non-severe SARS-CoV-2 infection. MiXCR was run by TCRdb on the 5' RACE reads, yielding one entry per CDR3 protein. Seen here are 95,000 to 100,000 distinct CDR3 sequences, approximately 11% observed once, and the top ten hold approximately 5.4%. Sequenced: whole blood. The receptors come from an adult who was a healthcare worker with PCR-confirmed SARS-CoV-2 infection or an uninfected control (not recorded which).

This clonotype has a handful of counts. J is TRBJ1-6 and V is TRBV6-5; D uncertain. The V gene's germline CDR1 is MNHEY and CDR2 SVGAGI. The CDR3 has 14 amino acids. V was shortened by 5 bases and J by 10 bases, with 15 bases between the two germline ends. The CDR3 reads CASSTTRNGSPLHF. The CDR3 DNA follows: TGTGCCAGCAGTACGACTAGGAATGGCTCACCCCTCCACTTT.

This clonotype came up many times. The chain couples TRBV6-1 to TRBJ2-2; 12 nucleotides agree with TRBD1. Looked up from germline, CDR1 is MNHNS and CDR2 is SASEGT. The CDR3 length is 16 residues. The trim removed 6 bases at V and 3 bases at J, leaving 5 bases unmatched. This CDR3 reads CASRGGTGGYTGELFF. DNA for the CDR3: TGTGCCAGCAGAGGTGGGACAGGGGGCTACACCGGGGAGCTGTTTTTT.

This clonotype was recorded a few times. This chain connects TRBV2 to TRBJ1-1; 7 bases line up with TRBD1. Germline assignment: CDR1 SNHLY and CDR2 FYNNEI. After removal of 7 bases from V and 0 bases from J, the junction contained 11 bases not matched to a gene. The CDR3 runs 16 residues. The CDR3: CASMLNRGSMNTEAFF. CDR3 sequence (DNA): TGTGCCAGCATGTTAAACAGGGGCAGCATGAACACTGAAGCTTTCTTT.

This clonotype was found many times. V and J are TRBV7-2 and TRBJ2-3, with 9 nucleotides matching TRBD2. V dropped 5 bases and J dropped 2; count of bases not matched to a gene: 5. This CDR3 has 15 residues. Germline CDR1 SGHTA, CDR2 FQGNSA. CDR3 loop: CASSRTSVTTDTQYF. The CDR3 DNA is TGTGCCAGCAGCCGGACTAGCGTTACCACAGATACGCAGTATTTT.

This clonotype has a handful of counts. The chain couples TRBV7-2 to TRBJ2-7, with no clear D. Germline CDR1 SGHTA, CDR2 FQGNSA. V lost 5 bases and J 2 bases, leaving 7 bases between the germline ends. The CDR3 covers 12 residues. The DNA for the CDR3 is TGTGCCAGCAGCAGCAAGGCCTACGAGCAGTACTTC. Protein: CASSSKAYEQYF. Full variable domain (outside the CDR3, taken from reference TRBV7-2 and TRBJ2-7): GAGVSQSPSNKVTEKGKDVELRCDPISGHTALYWYRQSLGQGLEFLIYFQGNSAPDKSGLPSDRFSAERTGGSVSTLTIQRTQQEDSAVYLCASSSKAYEQYFGPGTRLTVT.

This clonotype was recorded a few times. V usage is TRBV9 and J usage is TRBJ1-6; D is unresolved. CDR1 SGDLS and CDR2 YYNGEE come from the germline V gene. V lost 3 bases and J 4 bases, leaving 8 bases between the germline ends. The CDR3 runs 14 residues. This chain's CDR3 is CASSDGSYNSPLHF. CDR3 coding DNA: TGTGCCAGCAGCGACGGCAGTTATAATTCACCCCTCCACTTT.

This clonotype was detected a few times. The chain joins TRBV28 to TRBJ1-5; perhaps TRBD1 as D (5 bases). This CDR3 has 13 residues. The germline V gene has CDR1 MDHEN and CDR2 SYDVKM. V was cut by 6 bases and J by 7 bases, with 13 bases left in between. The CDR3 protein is CASRSRVSQPQHF. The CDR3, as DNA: TGTGCCAGCAGATCCAGGGTTAGCCAGCCCCAGCATTTT.

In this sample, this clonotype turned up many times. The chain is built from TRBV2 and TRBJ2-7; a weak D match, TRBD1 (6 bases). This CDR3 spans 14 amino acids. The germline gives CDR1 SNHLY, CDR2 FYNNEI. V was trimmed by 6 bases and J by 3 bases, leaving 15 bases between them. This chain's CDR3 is CASSRGRSGYEQYF. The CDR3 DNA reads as TGTGCCAGCAGCAGGGGCAGGTCCGGCTACGAGCAGTACTTC.

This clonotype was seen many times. This chain's CDR3 is CASSYGGEQFF. CDR3 DNA: TGTGCCAGCAGTTACGGAGGTGAGCAGTTCTTC. The V gene is TRBV6-2 or TRBV6-3, the J gene TRBJ2-1, with a weak D call TRBD2 (5 bases). CDR1 and CDR2 from the germline V gene are MNHEY and SVGEGT. The CDR3 runs to 11 residues. V was pared by 2 bases and J by 9 bases, with 5 bases between.

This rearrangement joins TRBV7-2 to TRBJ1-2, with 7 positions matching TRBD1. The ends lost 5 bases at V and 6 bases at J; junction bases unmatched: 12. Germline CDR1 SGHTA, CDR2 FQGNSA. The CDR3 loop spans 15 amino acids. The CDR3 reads CASSTGTAEIHGYTF. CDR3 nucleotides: TGTGCCAGCAGCACGGGGACAGCCGAAATCCATGGCTACACCTTC.

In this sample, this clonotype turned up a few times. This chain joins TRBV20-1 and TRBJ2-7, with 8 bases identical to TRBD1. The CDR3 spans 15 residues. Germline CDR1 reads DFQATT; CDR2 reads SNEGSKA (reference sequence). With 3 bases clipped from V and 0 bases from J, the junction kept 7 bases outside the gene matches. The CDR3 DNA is TGCAGTGCTAGGCCCCGGGACAGGAACTCCTACGAGCAGTACTTC. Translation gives CSARPRDRNSYEQYF.

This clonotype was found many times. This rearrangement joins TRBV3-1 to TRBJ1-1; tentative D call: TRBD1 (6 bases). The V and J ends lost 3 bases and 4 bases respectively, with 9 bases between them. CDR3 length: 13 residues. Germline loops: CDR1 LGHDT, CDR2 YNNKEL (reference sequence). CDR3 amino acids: CASSHEGGTEAFF. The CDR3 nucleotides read TGTGCCAGCAGCCATGAGGGGGGCACTGAAGCTTTCTTT.

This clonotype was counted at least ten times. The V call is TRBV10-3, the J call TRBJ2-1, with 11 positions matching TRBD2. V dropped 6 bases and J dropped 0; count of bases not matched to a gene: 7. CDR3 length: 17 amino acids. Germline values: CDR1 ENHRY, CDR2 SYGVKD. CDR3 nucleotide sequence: TGTGCCATCAGGGTTACTAGCGGGGGACACTCCTACAATGAGCAGTTCTTC. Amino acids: CAIRVTSGGHSYNEQFF.

This CDR3 is CASSWTGNQPQHF. In nucleotides, the CDR3 is TGTGCCAGCAGTTGGACAGGGAATCAGCCCCAGCATTTT. The rearrangement links TRBV28 to TRBJ1-5; 8 bases are shared with TRBD1. The CDR3 totals 13 residues. Germline V gene lookup returns CDR1 MDHEN and CDR2 SYDVKM. V lost 4 bases, J lost 4 bases, and 0 bases stayed unmatched.

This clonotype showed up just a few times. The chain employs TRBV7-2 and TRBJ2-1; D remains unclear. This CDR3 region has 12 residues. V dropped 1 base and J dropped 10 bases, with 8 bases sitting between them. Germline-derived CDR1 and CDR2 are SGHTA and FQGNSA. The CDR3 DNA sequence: TGTGCCAGCAGCTTAGTCGCCGGAGAGCAGTTCTTC. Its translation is CASSLVAGEQFF.

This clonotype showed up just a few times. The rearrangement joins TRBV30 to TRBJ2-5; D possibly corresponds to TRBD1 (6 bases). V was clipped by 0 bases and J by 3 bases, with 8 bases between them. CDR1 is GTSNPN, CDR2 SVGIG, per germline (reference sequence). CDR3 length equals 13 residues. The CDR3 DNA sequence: TGTGCCTGGAGTGTGGACAGCGAAGAGACCCAGTACTTC. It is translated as CAWSVDSEETQYF.

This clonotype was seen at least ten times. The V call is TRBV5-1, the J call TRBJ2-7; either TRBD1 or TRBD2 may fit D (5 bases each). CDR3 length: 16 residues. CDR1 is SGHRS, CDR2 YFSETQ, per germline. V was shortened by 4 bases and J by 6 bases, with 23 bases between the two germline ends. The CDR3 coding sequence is TGCGCCAGCAGCAGGACCCCGGGGCTAGGGGCCAGCGAGCAGTACTTC. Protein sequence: CASSRTPGLGASEQYF.

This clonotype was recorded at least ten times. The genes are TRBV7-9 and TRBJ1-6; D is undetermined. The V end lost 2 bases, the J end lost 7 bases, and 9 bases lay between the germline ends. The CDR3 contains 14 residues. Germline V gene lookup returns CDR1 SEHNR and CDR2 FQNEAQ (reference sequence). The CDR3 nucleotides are TGTGCCAGCAGCTTACCAGCCCCAAATTCACCCCTCCACTTT. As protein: CASSLPAPNSPLHF.

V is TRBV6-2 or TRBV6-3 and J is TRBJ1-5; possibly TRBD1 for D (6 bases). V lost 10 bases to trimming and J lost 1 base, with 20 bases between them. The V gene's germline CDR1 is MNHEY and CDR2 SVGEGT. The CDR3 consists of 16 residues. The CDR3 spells CATLRPQGPSNQPQHF. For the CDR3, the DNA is TGTGCCACCTTGCGACCACAGGGACCAAGCAATCAGCCCCAGCATTTT.

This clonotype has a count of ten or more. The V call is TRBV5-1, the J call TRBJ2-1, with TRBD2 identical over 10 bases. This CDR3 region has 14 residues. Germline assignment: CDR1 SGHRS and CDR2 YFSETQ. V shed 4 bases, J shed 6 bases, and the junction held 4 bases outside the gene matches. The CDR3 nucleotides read TGCGCCAGCAGCCCGAGCGGGGGGGTCAATGAGCAGTTCTTC. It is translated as CASSPSGGVNEQFF.

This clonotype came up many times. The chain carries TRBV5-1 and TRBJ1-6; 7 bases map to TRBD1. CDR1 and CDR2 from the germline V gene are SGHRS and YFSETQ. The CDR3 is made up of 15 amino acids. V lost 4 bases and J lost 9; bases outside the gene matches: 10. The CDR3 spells CASSGGQVFGSPLHF. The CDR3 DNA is TGCGCCAGCAGCGGCGGACAGGTTTTCGGTTCACCCCTCCACTTT.

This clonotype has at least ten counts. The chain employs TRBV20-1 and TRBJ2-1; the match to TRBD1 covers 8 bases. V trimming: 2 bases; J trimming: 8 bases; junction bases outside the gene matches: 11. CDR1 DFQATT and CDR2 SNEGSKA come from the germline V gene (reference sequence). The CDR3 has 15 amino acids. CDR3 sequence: CSARWPGTGLDEQFF. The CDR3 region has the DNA TGCAGTGCTAGATGGCCCGGGACAGGCTTGGATGAGCAGTTCTTC.

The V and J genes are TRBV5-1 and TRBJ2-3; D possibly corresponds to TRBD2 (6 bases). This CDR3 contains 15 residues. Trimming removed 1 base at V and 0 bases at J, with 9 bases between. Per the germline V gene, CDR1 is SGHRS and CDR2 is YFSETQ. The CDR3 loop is CASSLMAGSTDTQYF. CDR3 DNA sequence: TGCGCCAGCAGCTTGATGGCGGGGAGCACAGATACGCAGTATTTT. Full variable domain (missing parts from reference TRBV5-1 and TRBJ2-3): KAGVTQTPRYLIKTRGQQVTLSCSPISGHRSVSWYQQTPGQGLQFLFEYFSETQRNKGNFPGRFSGRQFSNSRSEMNVSTLELGDSALYLCASSLMAGSTDTQYFGPGTRLTVL.

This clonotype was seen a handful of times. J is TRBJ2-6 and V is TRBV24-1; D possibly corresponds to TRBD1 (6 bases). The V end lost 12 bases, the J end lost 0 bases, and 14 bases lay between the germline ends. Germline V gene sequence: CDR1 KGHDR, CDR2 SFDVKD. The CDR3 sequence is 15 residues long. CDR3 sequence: CAAGDSDSGANVLTF. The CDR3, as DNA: TGTGCCGCAGGGGATAGTGACTCTGGGGCCAACGTCCTGACTTTC.

CDR3 nucleotides: TGTGCCAGCACCCTCATGAGGGACGGGCCCACCGGGGAGCTGTTTTTT. It translates to CASTLMRDGPTGELFF. The genes are TRBV28 and TRBJ2-2, with D perhaps matching TRBD1 or TRBD2 (5 bases each). Germline values: CDR1 MDHEN, CDR2 SYDVKM. CDR3 length: 16 amino acids. The V gene lost 7 bases and the J gene lost 4 bases, with 19 bases spanning the gap.

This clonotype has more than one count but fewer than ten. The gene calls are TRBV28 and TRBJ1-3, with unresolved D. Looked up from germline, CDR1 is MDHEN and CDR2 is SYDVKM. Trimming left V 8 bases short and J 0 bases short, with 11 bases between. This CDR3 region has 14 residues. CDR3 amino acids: CASGEDFSGNTIYF. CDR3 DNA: TGTGCCAGCGGCGAGGATTTCTCTGGAAACACCATATATTTT.

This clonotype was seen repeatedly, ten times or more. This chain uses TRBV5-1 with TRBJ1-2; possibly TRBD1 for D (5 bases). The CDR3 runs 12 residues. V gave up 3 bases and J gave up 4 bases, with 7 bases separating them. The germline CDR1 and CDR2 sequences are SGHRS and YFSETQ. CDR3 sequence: CASSSGIYGYTF. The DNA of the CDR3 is TGCGCCAGCAGCTCAGGGATCTATGGCTACACCTTC.

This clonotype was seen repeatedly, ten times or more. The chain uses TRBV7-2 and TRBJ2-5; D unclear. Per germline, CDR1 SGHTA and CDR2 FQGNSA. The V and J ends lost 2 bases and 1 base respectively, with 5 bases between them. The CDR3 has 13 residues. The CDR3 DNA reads TGTGCCAGCAGCTTATCCCGCCAAGAGACCCAGTACTTC. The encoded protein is CASSLSRQETQYF.

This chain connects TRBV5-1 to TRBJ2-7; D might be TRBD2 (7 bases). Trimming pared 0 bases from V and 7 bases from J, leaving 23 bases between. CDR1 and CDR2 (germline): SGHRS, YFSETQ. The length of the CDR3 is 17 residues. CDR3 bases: TGCGCCAGCAGCTTGGTACCCCTCCGGGGGGCCCTGGTGGAGCAGTACTTC. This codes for CASSLVPLRGALVEQYF.

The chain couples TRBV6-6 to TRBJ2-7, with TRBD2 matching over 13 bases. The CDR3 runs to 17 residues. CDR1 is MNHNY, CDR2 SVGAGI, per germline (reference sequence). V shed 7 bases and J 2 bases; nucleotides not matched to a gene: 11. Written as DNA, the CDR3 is TGTGCCAGCACCCCTGGACTAGCGGGAGACTCCCCCTACGAGCAGTACTTC. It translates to CASTPGLAGDSPYEQYF.

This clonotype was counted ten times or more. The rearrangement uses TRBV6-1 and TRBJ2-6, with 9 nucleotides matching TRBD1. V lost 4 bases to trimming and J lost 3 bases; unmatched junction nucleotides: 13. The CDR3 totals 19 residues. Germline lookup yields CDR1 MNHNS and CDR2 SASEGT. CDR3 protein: CASSVVRTGVIRGANVLTF. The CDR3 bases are TGTGCCAGCAGTGTCGTGAGGACAGGGGTAATCCGTGGGGCCAACGTCCTGACTTTC.